This is a list of T cell receptor beta chains from one sample in a study of blood T cells in healthy people across ages. TCRdb independently ran MiXCR on the 5' RACE reads; one entry per CDR3 protein. The sample has 780,000 or so distinct CDR3 sequences, 25% seen once. In addition, the sample was reused for a study of T cells of mothers and their children.

Sequenced material: blood. The receptors shown here come from a boy aged 5-17 years in good health. Each CDR3 is given with its conserved first and last residue. D genes are given only for firm matches. Clone size is stated in some rows and not others, as once, few, many or a class when expanded.

v_gene	j_gene	abundance	d_gene	CDR3nt	CDR3aa
TRBV29-1	TRBJ2-1	-	TRBD2	TGCAGCGTTGAAGTAGTACTAGCGGGATTATCGCCCCACGAGCAGTTCTTC	CSVEVVLAGLSPHEQFF
TRBV4-3	TRBJ2-7	few	-	TGCGCCAGCAGCCAAGATCGAGACGGAACCTACGAGCAGTACTTC	CASSQDRDGTYEQYF
TRBV9	TRBJ2-7	-	-	TGTGCCAGCAGCTCAGACTGGACAATCTACGAGCAGTACTTC	CASSSDWTIYEQYF
TRBV7-2	TRBJ2-1	-	-	TGTGCCAGCAGCTTAGGGGGACACCAGAGCTCCTACAATGAGCAGTTCTTC	CASSLGGHQSSYNEQFF
TRBV10-3	TRBJ2-3	-	-	TGTGCCATAAGTTCCCCCCCGGCTGGGGATACGCAGTATTTT	CAISSPPAGDTQYF
TRBV20-1	TRBJ2-1	once	-	TGCAGTGCTAGAGATGGGGCCCGAAATGAGCAGTTCTTC	CSARDGARNEQFF
TRBV3-1	TRBJ2-7	few	-	TGTGCCAGCAGCCTATTCCAGACTAGAAACTACGAGCAGTACTTC	CASSLFQTRNYEQYF
TRBV7-2	TRBJ2-1	-	TRBD2	TGTGCCAGCAGCTTAAGGGGGAATAGCGGGAGCCATGAGCAGTTCTTC	CASSLRGNSGSHEQFF
TRBV12-3/TRBV12-4	TRBJ2-3	few	-	TGTGCCAGCAGTTTGACCCCGGGCCTGCGGGGTTTTTACGCTAGCACAGATACGCAGTATTTT	CASSLTPGLRGFYASTDTQYF
TRBV4-3	TRBJ2-3	-	-	TGCGCCAGCAGCCAAGTCACGGGGGCAACGACAGATACGCAGTATTTT	CASSQVTGATTDTQYF
TRBV6-2/TRBV6-3	TRBJ2-1	few	TRBD1	TGTGCCAGCAGTCCGGGACAGCGACAGTACAATGAGCAGTTCTTC	CASSPGQRQYNEQFF
TRBV12-3/TRBV12-4	TRBJ1-4	-	-	TGTGCCAGCAGTCCCATCGCCCAGGGCGGGAAACTGTTTTTT	CASSPIAQGGKLFF
TRBV7-2	TRBJ2-5	-	TRBD2	TGTGCCAGCAGATCCCGGGGGGGGGAGACCCAGTACTTC	CASRSRGGETQYF
TRBV19	TRBJ2-5	few	TRBD2	TGTGCCAGTAGTATCGCGGGAGCTGGGGAAGAGACCCAGTACTTC	CASSIAGAGEETQYF
TRBV6-5	TRBJ2-4	many	-	TGTGCCAGCAGTTCCTCGAGAAGCGTGGCCAAAAACATTCAGTACTTC	CASSSSRSVAKNIQYF
TRBV4-1	TRBJ2-7	-	-	TGCGCCAGCAGCCAAGAGACCCCAGGGAACTACGAGCAGTACTTC	CASSQETPGNYEQYF
TRBV28	TRBJ2-7	-	-	TGTGCCAGCAGTCCCCTTAGGGACATCAGCTCCTACGAGCAGTACTTC	CASSPLRDISSYEQYF
TRBV7-9	TRBJ2-7	-	-	TGTGCCAGCAGCTTAGTTGACAGCTCCTACGAGCAGTACTTC	CASSLVDSSYEQYF